The TCR beta chain described here comes from a study of blood T cell repertoires in COVID-19. At the level of the study: Acute-phase and convalescent COVID-19 samples originated in the United States, Italy and Spain. PBMCs, B-cell-depleted T cells, or T cells were the source of the cDNA or gDNA that made up the material.

The CDR3 totals 14 residues. The V end lost 6 bases, the J end lost 4 bases, and 13 bases lay between the germline ends. The germline CDR1 and CDR2 sequences are LNHDA and SQIVND (reference sequence). Authors' processing steps: From reference gene primer amplification, estimates of nucleated cell counts were derived. TCRdb keeps only in-frame clones here, not all; method: immunoSEQ multiplex PCR. V, J and clone size reflect that table, while D and trimming were determined from the DNA. Here the sample spans about 120,000 clones, 90% being singletons. The chain links TRBV19 to TRBJ2-1, with D possibly matching TRBD1 (5 bases). This sequence originates from a human donor with active COVID-19. The donor label of this sample is uncertain. The sample was peripheral blood. CDR3 amino acids: CASSVWGLYNEQFF. Here the CDR3 DNA reads TGTGCCAGTAGCGTGTGGGGCCTTTACAATGAGCAGTTCTTC.